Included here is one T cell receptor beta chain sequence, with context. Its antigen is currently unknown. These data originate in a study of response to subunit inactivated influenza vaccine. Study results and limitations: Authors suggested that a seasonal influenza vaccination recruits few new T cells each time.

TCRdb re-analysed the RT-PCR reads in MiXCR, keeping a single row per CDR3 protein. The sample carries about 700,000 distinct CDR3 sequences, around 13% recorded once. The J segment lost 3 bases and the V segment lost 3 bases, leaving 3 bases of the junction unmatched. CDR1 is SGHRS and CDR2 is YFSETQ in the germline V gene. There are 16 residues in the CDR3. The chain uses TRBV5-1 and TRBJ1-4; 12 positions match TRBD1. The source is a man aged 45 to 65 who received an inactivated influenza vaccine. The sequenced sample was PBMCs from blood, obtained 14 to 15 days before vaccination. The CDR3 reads CASSWGQGASNEKLFF. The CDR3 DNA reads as TGCGCCAGCAGCTGGGGACAGGGGGCGTCTAATGAAAAACTGTTTTTT.